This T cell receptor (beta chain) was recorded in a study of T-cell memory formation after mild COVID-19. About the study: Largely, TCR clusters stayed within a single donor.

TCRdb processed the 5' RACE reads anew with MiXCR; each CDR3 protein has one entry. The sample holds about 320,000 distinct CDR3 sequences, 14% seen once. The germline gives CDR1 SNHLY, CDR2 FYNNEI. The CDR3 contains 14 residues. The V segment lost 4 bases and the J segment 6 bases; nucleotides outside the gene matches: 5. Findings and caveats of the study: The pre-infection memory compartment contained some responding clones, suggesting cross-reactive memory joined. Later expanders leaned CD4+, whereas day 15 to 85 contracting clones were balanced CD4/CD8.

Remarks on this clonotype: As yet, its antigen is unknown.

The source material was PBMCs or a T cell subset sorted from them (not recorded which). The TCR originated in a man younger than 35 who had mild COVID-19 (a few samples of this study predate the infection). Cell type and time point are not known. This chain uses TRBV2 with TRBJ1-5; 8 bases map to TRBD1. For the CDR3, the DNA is TGTGCCAGCAGTGGTCAGGGGGCGGCTCAGCCCCAGCATTTT. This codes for CASSGQGAAQPQHF. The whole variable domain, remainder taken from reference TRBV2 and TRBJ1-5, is EPEVTQTPSHQVTQMGQEVILRCVPISNHLYFYWYRQILGQKVEFLVSFYNNEISEKSEIFDDQFSVERPDGSNFTLKIRSTKLEDSAMYFCASSGQGAAQPQHFGDGTRLSIL.